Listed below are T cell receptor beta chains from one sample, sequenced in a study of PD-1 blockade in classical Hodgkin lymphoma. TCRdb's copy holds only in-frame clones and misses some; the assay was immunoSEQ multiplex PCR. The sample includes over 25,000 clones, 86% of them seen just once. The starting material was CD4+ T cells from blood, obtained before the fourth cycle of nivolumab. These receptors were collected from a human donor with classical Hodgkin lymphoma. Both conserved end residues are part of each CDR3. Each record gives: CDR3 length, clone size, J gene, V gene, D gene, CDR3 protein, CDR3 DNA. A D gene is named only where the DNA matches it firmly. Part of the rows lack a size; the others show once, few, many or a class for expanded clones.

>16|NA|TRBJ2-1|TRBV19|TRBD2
CASSILAGVSQGEQFF
TGTGCCAGTAGTATACTAGCGGGAGTCTCACAAGGTGAGCAGTTCTTC
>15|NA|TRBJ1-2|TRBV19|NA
CASSMPGTSNYGYTF
TGTGCCAGTAGTATGCCCGGGACATCTAACTATGGCTACACCTTC
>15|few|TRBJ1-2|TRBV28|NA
CASSSPAGGFFGYTF
TGTGCCAGCAGTTCCCCCGCGGGGGGGTTTTTTGGCTACACCTTC
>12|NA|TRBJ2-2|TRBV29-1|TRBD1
CSVRGRAGELFF
TGCAGCGTTAGGGGGCGGGCCGGGGAGCTGTTTTTT
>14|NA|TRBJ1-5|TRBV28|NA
CASSLGGVGQPQHF
TGTGCCAGCAGTTTAGGGGGGGTAGGGCAGCCCCAGCATTTT
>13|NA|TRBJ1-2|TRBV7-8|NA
CASSLTSFYGYTF
TGTGCCAGCAGCCTGACAAGTTTCTATGGCTACACCTTC
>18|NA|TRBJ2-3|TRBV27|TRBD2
CASSLRPSGRTSTDTQYF
TGTGCCAGCAGTTTACGGCCTAGCGGGAGGACTAGCACAGATACGCAGTATTTT
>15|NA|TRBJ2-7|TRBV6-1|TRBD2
CASSMGTSGYYEQYF
TGTGCCAGCAGCATGGGGACTAGCGGGTACTACGAGCAGTACTTC
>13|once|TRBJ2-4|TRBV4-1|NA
CASSQVAGNSQYF
TGCGCCAGCAGCCAAGTAGCAGGGAACTCTCAGTACTTC
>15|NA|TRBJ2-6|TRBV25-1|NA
CASSEFSSGANVLTF
TGTGCCAGCAGTGAATTTAGCTCTGGGGCCAACGTCCTGACTTTC
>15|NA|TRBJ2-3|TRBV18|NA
CASSPRDTITDTQYF
TGTGCCAGCTCACCCCGGGACACAATTACAGATACGCAGTATTTT
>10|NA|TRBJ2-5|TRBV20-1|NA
CSASQETQYF
TGCAGTGCTAGCCAAGAGACCCAGTACTTC
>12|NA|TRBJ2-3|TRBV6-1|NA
CASGSFTDTQYF
TGTGCCAGTGGTAGCTTCACAGATACGCAGTATTTT
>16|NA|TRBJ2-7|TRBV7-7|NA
CASSLDQPGLYYEQYF
TGTGCTAGCAGCTTAGATCAACCCGGACTTTACTACGAGCAGTACTTC
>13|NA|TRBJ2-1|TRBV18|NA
CASSPGGYNEQFF
TGTGCCAGCTCACCCGGGGGCTACAATGAGCAGTTCTTC
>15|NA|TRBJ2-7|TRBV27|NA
CASSPRPTATYEQYF
TGTGCCAGCAGTCCCAGGCCGACAGCCACCTACGAGCAGTACTTC
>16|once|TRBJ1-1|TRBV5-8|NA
CASSHWDPRLNTEAFF
TGTGCCAGCAGCCACTGGGACCCTCGACTAAACACTGAAGCTTTCTTT
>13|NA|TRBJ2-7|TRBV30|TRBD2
CAWTKAGGYEQYF
TGTGCCTGGACCAAAGCGGGAGGGTACGAGCAGTACTTC
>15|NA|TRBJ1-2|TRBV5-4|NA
CASSLEGGGTYGYTF
TGTGCCAGCAGCTTGGAGGGGGGCGGAACTTATGGCTACACCTTC
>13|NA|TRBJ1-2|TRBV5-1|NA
CASSLRPAYGYTF
TGCGCCAGCAGCTTGCGGCCAGCCTATGGCTACACCTTC
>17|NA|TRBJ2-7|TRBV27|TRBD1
CASRTGTGRSSPYEQYF
TGTGCCAGCAGAACCGGGACAGGGCGTTCATCCCCCTACGAGCAGTACTTC
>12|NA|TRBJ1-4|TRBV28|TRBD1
CASSNYRGQVFF
TGTGCCAGCAGTAACTACAGGGGGCAGGTATTTTTT
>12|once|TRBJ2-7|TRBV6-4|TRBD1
CASDRGAYEQYF
TGTGCCAGCGACAGGGGAGCCTACGAGCAGTACTTC
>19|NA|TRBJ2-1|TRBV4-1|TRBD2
CASSQRLPLAGDHGNEQFF
TGCGCCAGCAGCCAACGGCTTCCTCTAGCGGGAGACCATGGCAATGAGCAGTTCTTC
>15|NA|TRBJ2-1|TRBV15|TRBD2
CATSRERESVSEQFF
TGTGCCACCAGCAGGGAGCGGGAATCGGTATCGGAGCAGTTCTTC
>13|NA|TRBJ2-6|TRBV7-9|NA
CASILSGANVLTF
TGTGCCAGCATCCTATCTGGGGCCAACGTCCTGACTTTC
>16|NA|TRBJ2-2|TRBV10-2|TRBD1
CASRSRTGRGAGELFF
TGCGCCAGCAGATCGCGGACAGGGCGTGGGGCCGGGGAGCTGTTTTTT
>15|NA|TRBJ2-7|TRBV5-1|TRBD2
CASSSSGESWYEQYF
TGCGCCAGCAGCTCTAGCGGGGAGAGCTGGTACGAGCAGTACTTC
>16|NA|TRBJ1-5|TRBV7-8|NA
CASSRRGGMKNQPQHF
TGTGCCAGCAGCCGTCGGGGGGGGATGAAAAATCAGCCCCAGCATTTT
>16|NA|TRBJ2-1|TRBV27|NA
CASSSYRILGYNEQFF
TGTGCCAGCAGTTCCTACAGGATTTTGGGTTACAATGAGCAGTTCTTC
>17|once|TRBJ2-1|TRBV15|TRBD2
CATSRVPTSGAYNEQFF
TGTGCCACCAGCAGAGTCCCCACTAGCGGGGCTTACAATGAGCAGTTCTTC
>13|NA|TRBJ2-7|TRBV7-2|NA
CASSLRGPAEQYF
TGTGCCAGCAGCTTGAGGGGACCCGCGGAGCAGTACTTC
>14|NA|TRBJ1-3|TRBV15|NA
CATSGGHSGNTIYF
TGTGCCACCAGCGGGGGCCACTCTGGAAACACCATATATTTT
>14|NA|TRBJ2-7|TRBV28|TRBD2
CAIAPSGRIHEQYF
TGTGCCATCGCACCTAGCGGGAGGATACACGAGCAGTACTTC
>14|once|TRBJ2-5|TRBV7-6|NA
CASSLSEVQETQYF
TGTGCCAGCAGCTTATCGGAGGTTCAAGAGACCCAGTACTTC
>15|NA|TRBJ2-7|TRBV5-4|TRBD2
CASSLGSGSAYEQYF
TGTGCCAGCAGCTTGGGTAGCGGGAGTGCCTACGAGCAGTACTTC
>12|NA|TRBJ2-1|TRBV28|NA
CASSFTGTVQFF
TGTGCCAGCAGTTTTACCGGGACCGTGCAGTTCTTC
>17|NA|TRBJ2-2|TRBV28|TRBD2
CASSPSGLAENTGELFF
TGTGCCAGCAGTCCGAGCGGACTAGCGGAAAACACCGGGGAGCTGTTTTTT
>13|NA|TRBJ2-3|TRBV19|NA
CASSEGGGNTQYF
TGTGCCAGTTCCGAGGGAGGGGGAAATACGCAGTATTTT
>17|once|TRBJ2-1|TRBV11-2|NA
CASSLEGGLGTYNEQFF
TGTGCCAGCAGCTTAGAGGGGGGCCTGGGGACATACAATGAGCAGTTCTTC
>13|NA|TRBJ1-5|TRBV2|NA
CASSENSNQPQHF
TGTGCCAGCAGTGAAAATAGCAATCAGCCCCAGCATTTT
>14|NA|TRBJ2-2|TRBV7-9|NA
CASSPPRRTGELFF
TGTGCCAGCAGCCCCCCCCGACGGACCGGGGAGCTGTTTTTT
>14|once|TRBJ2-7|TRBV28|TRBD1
CASKSTGGGYEQYF
TGTGCCAGCAAGTCGACAGGGGGCGGCTACGAGCAGTACTTC
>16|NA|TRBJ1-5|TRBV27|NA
CASSSGATHPNQPQHF
TGTGCCAGCAGTTCCGGAGCAACACACCCCAATCAGCCCCAGCATTTT
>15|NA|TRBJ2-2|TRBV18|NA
CASSPAGMGAGELFF
TGTGCCAGCTCACCAGCGGGAATGGGGGCCGGGGAGCTGTTTTTT
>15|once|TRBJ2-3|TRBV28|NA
CASSPYPDHTDTQYF
TGTGCCAGCAGTCCCTACCCGGACCACACAGATACGCAGTATTTT
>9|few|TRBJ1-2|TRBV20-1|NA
CRALRGYTF
TGCAGAGCCCTCCGTGGCTACACCTTC
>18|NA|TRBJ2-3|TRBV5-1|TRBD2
CASSLIPGLAGGTDTQYF
TGCGCCAGCAGCTTGATCCCGGGACTAGCGGGAGGTACAGATACGCAGTATTTT
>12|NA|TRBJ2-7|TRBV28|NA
CASRGHRYEQYF
TGTGCCAGCAGGGGACACCGCTACGAGCAGTACTTC
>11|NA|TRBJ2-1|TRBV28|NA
CASSLDNEQFF
TGTGCCAGCAGTTTAGACAATGAGCAGTTCTTC
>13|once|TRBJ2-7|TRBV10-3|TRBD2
CAIRGTSGHEQYF
TGTGCCATCAGAGGGACTAGCGGTCACGAGCAGTACTTC
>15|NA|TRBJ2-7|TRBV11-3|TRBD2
CATWNPGLADYEQYF
TGTGCCACCTGGAACCCGGGACTAGCGGACTACGAGCAGTACTTC
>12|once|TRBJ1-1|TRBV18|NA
CASSPQGIEAFF
TGTGCCAGCTCACCGCAGGGGATTGAAGCTTTCTTT
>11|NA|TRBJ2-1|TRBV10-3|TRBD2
CAISAREGQFF
TGTGCCATCAGTGCCCGGGAGGGTCAGTTCTTC
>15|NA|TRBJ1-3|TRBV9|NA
CASSVGGLTGNTIYF
TGTGCCAGCAGCGTGGGGGGGCTCACTGGAAACACCATATATTTT
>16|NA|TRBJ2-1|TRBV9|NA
CASSVASGAGLDEQFF
TGTGCCAGCAGCGTAGCTTCGGGGGCCGGTTTGGATGAGCAGTTCTTC